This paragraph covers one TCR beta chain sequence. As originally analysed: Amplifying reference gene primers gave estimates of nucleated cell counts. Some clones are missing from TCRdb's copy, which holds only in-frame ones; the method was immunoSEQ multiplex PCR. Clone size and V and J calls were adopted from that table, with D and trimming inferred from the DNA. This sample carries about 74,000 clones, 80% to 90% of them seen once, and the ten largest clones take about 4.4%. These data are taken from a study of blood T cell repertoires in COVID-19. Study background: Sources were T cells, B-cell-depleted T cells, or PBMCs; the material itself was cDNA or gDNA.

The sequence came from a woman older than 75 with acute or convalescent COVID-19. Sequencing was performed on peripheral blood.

The CDR3 protein is CASSPSGTNEKLFF. The CDR3 nucleotides read TGTGCCAGCAGCCCGAGTGGAACTAATGAAAAACTGTTTTTT. The chain links TRBV7-9 to TRBJ1-4; D uncertain. Germline CDR1 and CDR2: SEHNR and FQNEAQ (reference sequence). There are 14 residues in the CDR3. The V and J ends lost 5 bases and 1 base respectively, with 8 bases between them.